This section outlines one TCR beta chain sequence together with its context. Its antigen is undetermined. Germline CDR1 reads SGHNT; CDR2 reads YYREEE (reference sequence). With 0 bases removed from V and 9 bases from J, the gap between germline ends came to 13 bases. The CDR3 consists of 13 residues. These data are taken from a study of shared clonotypes between healthy human individuals. Study-wide results and caveats: Sampling included only blood; tissue repertoires likely differ.

The donors, healthy adults who were HIV-negative, had experienced no recent acute infections or vaccinations. Every subset had its genomic DNA shared out evenly among several immunoSEQ plates. Per the study methods: Sequence data from immunoSEQ were junction-only and lacked quality scores; consequently, filtering differed. Measured with immunoSEQ multiplex PCR; TCRdb has only the in-frame clones, and not every one. V and J calls and clone size are as listed in that table; D and trimming were resolved from the DNA. The repertoire holds approximately 2.5 million clones, with 90% to 95% as singletons. The source of this sequence is a man aged 18 to 30 in good health. Some clones in this sample may be carry-over from other donors' samples. The chain links TRBV5-4 to TRBJ2-7; D not certain. The sample consisted of naive CD4+ T cells from PBMCs. Subset indicated: CD45RA+ positively selected. The CDR3 DNA reads as TGTGCCAGCAGCTTGGCAGAGAAAGCTCGGCAGTACTTC. Its protein is CASSLAEKARQYF.